This T cell receptor beta chain was captured in a study of blood T cell repertoires in COVID-19. Study details: The United States, Italy and Spain were the sources of the acute and convalescent COVID-19 samples. PBMCs, B-cell-depleted T cells, or T cells provided the cDNA or gDNA that made up the material.

In the source study's methods: Counts of nucleated cells, estimated from reference gene primer amplification, were obtained. The assay was immunoSEQ multiplex PCR, and TCRdb's table has in-frame clones only and misses some. That table supplies the V and J calls and clone size; D and trimming were determined from the DNA. The sample includes 100,000 to 150,000 clones, approximately 86% seen only once; the top ten take 0.88%. The CDR3 covers 15 residues. The J segment lost 2 bases and the V segment lost 5 bases, leaving 8 bases of the junction unmatched. CDR1 and CDR2 from the germline V gene are LNHDA and SQIVND (reference sequence).

This clonotype was obtained from a woman in her forties or fifties with active or convalescent COVID-19. The chain joins TRBV19 to TRBJ1-2; 7 bases fit TRBD1. The sequencing input was peripheral blood. The CDR3 nucleotides are TGTGCCAGTAGTCTTCGACAGGGCCAAAACTATGGCTACACCTTC. Protein sequence: CASSLRQGQNYGYTF.